This T cell receptor beta chain was identified in a study of T cell changes during pregnancy in multiple sclerosis. Using immunoSEQ multiplex PCR, the repertoire was profiled, and TCRdb retains in-frame clones only, with some absent. This table holds about 72,000 clones, 90% to 95% found once. This clone has just a few counts. The sequences come from peripheral blood, collected in the third trimester of pregnancy. The source is a female donor in good health, enrolled as a control in a pregnancy study.

CDR3 DNA: TGTGCCAGCAGTTTATGGAACCTAGCGGGAGGGCCCGGGGAGCTGTTTTTT. It codes for CASSLWNLAGGPGELFF. The V and J genes are TRBV28 and TRBJ2-2, with 12 bases matching TRBD2. The CDR3 loop spans 17 amino acids. J lost 6 bases, V lost 0 bases, and 5 bases had no gene match. Per germline, CDR1 MDHEN and CDR2 SYDVKM.